The rows below give T cell receptor beta chains drawn from one sample of a study of OX40 agonist ivuxolimab in advanced cancers. Some clones are missing from TCRdb's copy, which holds only in-frame ones; the method was immunoSEQ multiplex PCR. The table lists roughly 90,000 clones, under 95% of them singletons. The sample was CD4+ or CD8+ T cells sorted from blood, taken in a trial of the OX40 agonist ivuxolimab. The receptor source for this set is an adult with an advanced solid tumor such as melanoma, head and neck, liver or kidney cancer. The conserved cysteine and the conserved F or W are not part of the CDR3 here.

j_call,v_call,cdr3_aa
TRBJ2-5,TRBV27,ASSLMSAGAETQY
TRBJ2-1,TRBV7-2,ASSLGTSGGAPL
TRBJ2-1,TRBV28,ASSGHGGQGIYEQF
TRBJ1-1,TRBV18,ASSPRGVSEAF
TRBJ2-3,TRBV5-1,ASSLGIATGAGGSTDTQY
TRBJ2-1,TRBV7-8,ASSSIDYYNEQF
TRBJ1-2,TRBV30,AWKGTGYGYT
TRBJ2-7,TRBV7-2,ASSLDLGEQY
TRBJ1-6,TRBV6-5,ASSYGTGAKNSPLH
TRBJ2-1,TRBV6-1,ASSEPQGSGGRYNEQF
TRBJ2-7,TRBV29-1,SVQPGTSGYEQY
TRBJ1-5,TRBV7-6,ASSLSDSQPQH
TRBJ2-3,TRBV9,ASSAQLVPDTQY
TRBJ1-4,TRBV28,ASSLARGYEKLF
TRBJ2-1,TRBV5-4,ASSLETRGQF
TRBJ2-1,TRBV23-1,ASSQPKGQGSYNEQF
TRBJ1-4,TRBV28,ASSLGGAFEKLF
TRBJ2-5,TRBV2,ASSGTGQETQY
TRBJ1-1,TRBV11-2,ASSLMNTEAF
TRBJ2-5,TRBV18,ASSLQPFRTGEETQY
TRBJ2-2,TRBV28,ASSLPAGNTGELF
TRBJ1-5,TRBV30,AWDQNWGQPQH
TRBJ1-4,TRBV14,ASSQFPAVLF